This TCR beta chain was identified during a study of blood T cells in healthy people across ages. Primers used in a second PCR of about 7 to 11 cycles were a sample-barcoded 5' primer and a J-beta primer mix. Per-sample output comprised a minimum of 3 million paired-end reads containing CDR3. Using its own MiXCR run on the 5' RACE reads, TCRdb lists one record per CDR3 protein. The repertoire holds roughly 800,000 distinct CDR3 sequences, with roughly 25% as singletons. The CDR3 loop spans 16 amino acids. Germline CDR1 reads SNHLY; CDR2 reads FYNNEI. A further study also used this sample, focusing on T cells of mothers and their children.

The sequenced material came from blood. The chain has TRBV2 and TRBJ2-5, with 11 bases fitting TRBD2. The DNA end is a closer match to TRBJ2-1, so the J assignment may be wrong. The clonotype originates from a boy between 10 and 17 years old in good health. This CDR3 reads CASRRELAGGKNEQFF. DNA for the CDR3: TGTGCCAGCAGGAGAGAATTAGCGGGAGGGAAGAATGAGCAGTTCTTC.